This TCR beta chain was obtained from a study of cytomegalovirus exposure and HLA in healthy donors. The PCR employed 60 Vbeta primers together with 13 Jbeta primers. Generated by immunoSEQ multiplex PCR, the TCRdb table keeps only in-frame clones and is missing some. This repertoire shows about 170,000 clones, 85% found once; its top ten account for 1%. Germline loops: CDR1 MGHRA, CDR2 YSYEKL. The germline V and J ends were trimmed by 3 bases and 3 bases, with 15 bases remaining between them. The CDR3 sequence is 16 residues long. V is TRBV4-1 and J is TRBJ1-5, with D tentatively TRBD1 (5 bases). The source material was PBMCs. The source of this sequence is a boy aged 2 to 10 in good health and CMV-seronegative. The DNA of the CDR3 is TGCGCCAGCAGCCACAAGCCGGGGGTGTACAATCAGCCCCAGCATTTT. Residues: CASSHKPGVYNQPQHF.